This T cell receptor beta chain was documented in a study of T cell repertoires and HLA-DP antigens. Overall study: One stimulator alloantigen differed from self by one groove amino acid; the other by ten. Donors were two male and one female, aged 18-to-29 to 60-to-69. DNA input averaged about 220 ng in sorted CD137+CD4+ and about 1,200 ng in pre-culture CD4+.

This CDR3 is built from 13 residues. V lost 3 bases to trimming and J lost 6 bases, with 9 bases between them. Germline loops: CDR1 KGHSH, CDR2 LQKENI. In regard to this clone: What it binds is not known.

TCRdb's table, derived via immunoSEQ multiplex PCR, lists solely in-frame clones and lacks some. The profile shows roughly 73,000 clones, around four fifths of them singletons. The chain is built from TRBV18 and TRBJ1-5, with D possibly TRBD1 on 6 matching bases. This TCR was recovered from a man between 60 and 75 years old in good health and CMV-seronegative. Sequencing input: CD4+ T cells from PBMCs. CDR3 residues: CASSPTGSQPQHF. The CDR3 DNA reads TGTGCCAGCTCACCCACAGGGAGTCAGCCCCAGCATTTT.